This T cell receptor beta chain was profiled in a study of blood T cell repertoires in COVID-19. Across the study: The United States, Italy and Spain were the sources of the acute and convalescent COVID-19 samples. T cells, B-cell-depleted T cells, or PBMCs supplied cDNA or gDNA.

Authors' processing steps: It was from reference gene primer amplification that nucleated cell counts were estimated. Only in-frame clones appear in the TCRdb table, and some are missing; sequencing was by immunoSEQ multiplex PCR. That table gives V, J and clone size, and the DNA gave D and trimming. The data show about 170,000 clones, about nine tenths seen once. CDR1 is GTSNPN and CDR2 is SVGIG in the germline V gene (reference sequence). Trimming stripped 0 bases from V and 5 bases from J, with 8 bases between. CDR3 length: 14 residues. Details on this clone: This sample also contains other DNA sequences that code for the same CDR3.

The source is a man in his thirties or forties with COVID-19, enrolled during active disease. The sample taken for sequencing was peripheral blood. The V and J genes are TRBV30 and TRBJ1-6; TRBD1 might be the D (6 bases). The CDR3 loop is CAWSVGTNNSPLHF. The DNA of the CDR3 is TGTGCCTGGAGTGTAGGGACAAATAATTCACCCCTCCACTTT. The complete variable domain, with remaining parts taken from reference TRBV30 and TRBJ1-6, reads SQTIHQWPATLVQPVGSPLSLECTVEGTSNPNLYWYRQAAGRGLQLLFYSVGIGQISSEVPQNLSASRPQDRQFILSSKKLLLSDSGFYLCAWSVGTNNSPLHFGNGTRLTVT.